These T cell receptor beta chains were read from a single sample in a study of blood T cell repertoires in COVID-19. This table comes from immunoSEQ multiplex PCR, and its TCRdb copy is limited to in-frame clones, with some not included. The sample has about 200,000 clones; over 80% are singletons. Material for sequencing was peripheral blood. Receptors originate from a woman aged 55-70 years with COVID-19, enrolled during active disease. Both conserved end residues are trimmed from each CDR3.

cdr3_length	j_call	v_call	cdr3_aa
15	TRBJ2-1	TRBV7-9	ASSPLGAGVPYNEQF
12	TRBJ2-2	TRBV11-3	ASSFQGDTGELF
13	TRBJ2-7	TRBV19	ASSIEGGSSYEQY
16	TRBJ2-3	TRBV9	ASSTPGQGGTSTDTQY
14	TRBJ2-1	TRBV7-3	ASSAQSGGPYNEQF
12	TRBJ2-1	TRBV29-1	SVRTSGAYNEQF
12	TRBJ1-2	TRBV25-1	ASSVAGRSYGYT
12	TRBJ1-4	TRBV21-1	ASSKDGCKEKLF
12	TRBJ2-3	TRBV2	ASSGLATGDTQY
12	TRBJ2-7	TRBV5-5	ASRFIKGDYEQY
13	TRBJ1-4	TRBV5-4	ASSLDPGQNEKLF
10	TRBJ2-1	TRBV29-1	SVTVSYNEQF
16	TRBJ2-3	TRBV20-1	SASQPGTGGRVTDTQY
12	TRBJ1-1	TRBV18	ASSPPGGAREAF
13	TRBJ2-5	TRBV18	ASSPGLAAGATQY
12	TRBJ1-4	TRBV19	ASIGTGYNEKLF
11	TRBJ1-2	TRBV9	ASSTTPSGGYT
13	TRBJ2-1	TRBV11-3	ASSLRTSGYNEQF
19	TRBJ2-1	TRBV27	ASSLSASRVFSGTGGDEQF
16	TRBJ2-2	TRBV19	ASSTDSIKIANTGELF
13	TRBJ2-1	TRBV27	ASSFIGQGAGEQF
12	TRBJ1-1	TRBV18	ASSPEPVNTEAF
11	TRBJ2-1	TRBV30	AWTGQSYNEQF
15	TRBJ1-1	TRBV5-6	ASSLDVQGGLNTEAF
12	TRBJ2-1	TRBV19	ASSIVRQDNEQF
14	TRBJ2-3	TRBV9	ASSVGLAGLTDTQY
11	TRBJ1-6	TRBV27	ASRGGYNSPLH
14	TRBJ1-6	TRBV27	ASSLLSGLPFPPLH
13	TRBJ2-1	TRBV2	ASSERGTGYNEQF
13	TRBJ1-1	TRBV9	ASSLTGGANTEAF
11	TRBJ2-1	TRBV9	ASSVGTSNEQF
15	TRBJ2-1	TRBV3-1/TRBV3-2	ASSQDPGTGGLNEQF
11	TRBJ1-5	TRBV19	ARTRRGSQPQH
13	TRBJ1-4	TRBV19	ASSIGGSGGEKLF
14	TRBJ2-5	TRBV27	ASRKRDRGWVETQY
12	TRBJ1-4	TRBV2	ASSVSLANEKLF
11	TRBJ2-1	TRBV3-1/TRBV3-2	ASSQEMIPVSV
15	TRBJ2-3	TRBV2	ASSDLLAGSATDTQY
10	TRBJ1-1	TRBV6-5	ASSRLSTEAF
13	TRBJ2-7	TRBV28	ASSFGRRGSYEQY
14	TRBJ2-5	TRBV28	ASSLPIPGSQETQY
13	TRBJ2-5	TRBV19	ASSIVTGGPQTQY
14	TRBJ2-1	TRBV6-6	ASIRKASSGANEQF
13	TRBJ1-5	TRBV7-2	ASSADRGSGRPQH
14	TRBJ1-2	TRBV28	ASSGIRVNTNYGYT
12	TRBJ1-2	TRBV9	ASSVEGEGPGYT
11	TRBJ1-5	TRBV19	ASGDGSNQPQH
11	TRBJ1-1	TRBV19	ASSTTGNTEAF
16	TRBJ1-6	TRBV4-1	ASSQEIGGRGTNSPLH
12	TRBJ1-2	TRBV5-4	ASSLEGGSYGYT
13	TRBJ2-7	TRBV20-1	SASKGQGIFGEQY
11	TRBJ1-5	TRBV6-5	ASSRDGNQPQH
11	TRBJ2-5	TRBV6-5	ASSPRRQETQY
9	TRBJ1-1	TRBV29-1	SVGANTEAF